This T cell receptor beta chain was profiled in a study of T cell repertoires in cytomegalovirus infection (dated by TCRdb to the late 2010s). Regarding the complete study: Donor HLA type was relevant to the analysis, because carriage of CMV infection together with the matching HLA type was indicated by public TCR beta signatures. Here is what the overall study found, with its caveats: The ex vivo response was dominated by HLA-C-restricted CMV-specific TCR beta clonotypes, which also provided the single most frequent clonotype in two of eight donors. In both this cohort and an independent roughly 350-donor cohort, the cumulative frequency of public TCR beta family members distinguished carriers of CMV infection plus the relevant HLA type.

The CDR3, cysteine through phenylalanine, is 17 amino acids long. The DNA shown is the 51-base CDR3, in frame from base 1. CDR1 and CDR2 are drawn from the germline V gene (reference sequence): MNHNY, SVGAGI. Between the V and J ends, shortened by 3 bases and 8 bases respectively, the junction contains 23 bases. The sequencer listed for this sample is Illumina HiSeq 1500. TCRdb reprocessing: public reads trimmed at Q25 with fastp, clones called with MiXCR, in-frame beta chains kept. All rows with the same CDR3 protein become a single entry with the most common DNA and genes. This sample comprises approximately 500,000 distinct CDR3 sequences, 16% of them detected only once. Together, the top ten hold roughly a quarter of the sample. This clonotype occurred many times. Its antigen is not yet known. Base qualities are not provided; no much larger clone lies one nucleotide away.

The material sequenced was CD8+ T cells from PBMCs. This clonotype originated in a human donor in good health (CMV status not recorded). Some clones in this sample may be carry-over from other donors' samples. The receptor chain draws on TRBV6-6 and TRBJ2-4; TRBD1 could be the D gene, as 5 bases match. The DNA sequence reads TGTGCCAGCAGTTATACCTCCACAGGAGTAAATTCGGACATTCAGTACTTC. This gives the protein CASSYTSTGVNSDIQYF.